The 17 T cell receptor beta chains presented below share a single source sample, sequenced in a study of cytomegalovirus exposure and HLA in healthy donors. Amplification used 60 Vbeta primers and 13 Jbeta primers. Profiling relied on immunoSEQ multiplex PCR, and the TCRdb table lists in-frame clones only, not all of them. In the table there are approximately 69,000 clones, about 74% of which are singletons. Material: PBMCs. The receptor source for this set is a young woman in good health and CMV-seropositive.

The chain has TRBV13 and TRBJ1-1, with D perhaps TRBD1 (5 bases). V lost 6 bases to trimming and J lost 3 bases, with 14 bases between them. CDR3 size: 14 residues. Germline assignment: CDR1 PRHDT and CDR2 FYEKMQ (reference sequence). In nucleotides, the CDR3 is TGTGCCAGCAGTTCAGGGTATGGGGACACTGAAGCTTTCTTT. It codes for CASSSGYGDTEAFF.

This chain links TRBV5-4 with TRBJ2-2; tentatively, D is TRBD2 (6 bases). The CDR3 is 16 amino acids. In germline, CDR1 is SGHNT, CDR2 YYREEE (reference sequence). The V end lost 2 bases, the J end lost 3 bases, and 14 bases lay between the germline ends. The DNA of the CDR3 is TGTGCCAGCAGCTTATCCGGAGGGAGAGACACCGGGGAGCTGTTTTTT. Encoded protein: CASSLSGGRDTGELFF.

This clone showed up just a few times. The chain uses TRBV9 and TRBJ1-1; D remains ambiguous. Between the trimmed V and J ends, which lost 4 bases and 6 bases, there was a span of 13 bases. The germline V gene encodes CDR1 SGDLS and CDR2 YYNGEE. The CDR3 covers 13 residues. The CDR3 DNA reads TGTGCCAGCAGCCAGACACCGGAGGCTGAAGCTTTCTTT. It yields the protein CASSQTPEAEAFF.

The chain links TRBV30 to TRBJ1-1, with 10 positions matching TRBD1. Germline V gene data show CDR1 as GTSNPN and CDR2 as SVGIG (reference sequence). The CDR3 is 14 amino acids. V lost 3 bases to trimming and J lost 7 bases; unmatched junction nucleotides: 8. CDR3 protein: CAWRRPGTGVEAFF. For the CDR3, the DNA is TGTGCCTGGAGGCGGCCCGGGACAGGGGTTGAAGCTTTCTTT.

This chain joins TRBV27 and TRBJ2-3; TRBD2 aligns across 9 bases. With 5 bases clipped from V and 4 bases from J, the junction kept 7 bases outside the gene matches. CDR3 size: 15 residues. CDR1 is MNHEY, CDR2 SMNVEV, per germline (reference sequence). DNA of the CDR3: TGTGCCAGCAGTAAATTGCGGGAGGGGGCAGATACGCAGTATTTT. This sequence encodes CASSKLREGADTQYF.

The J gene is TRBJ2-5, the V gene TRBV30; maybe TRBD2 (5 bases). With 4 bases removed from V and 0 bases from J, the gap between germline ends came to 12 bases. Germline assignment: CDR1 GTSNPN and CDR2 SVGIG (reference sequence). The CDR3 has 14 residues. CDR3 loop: CAWIKTGNQETQYF. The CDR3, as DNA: TGTGCCTGGATTAAGACGGGAAACCAAGAGACCCAGTACTTC.

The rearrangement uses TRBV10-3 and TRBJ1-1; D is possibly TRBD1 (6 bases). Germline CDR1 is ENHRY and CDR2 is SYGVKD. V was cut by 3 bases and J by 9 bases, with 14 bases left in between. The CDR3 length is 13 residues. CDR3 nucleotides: TGTGCCATCAGTGATAGGACAGTAGGGAAAGCTTTCTTT. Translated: CAISDRTVGKAFF.

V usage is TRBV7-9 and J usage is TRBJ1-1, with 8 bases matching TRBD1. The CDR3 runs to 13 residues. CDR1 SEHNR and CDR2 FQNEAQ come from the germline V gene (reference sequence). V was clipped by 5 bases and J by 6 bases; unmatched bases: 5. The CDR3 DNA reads TGTGCCAGCAGCCGGACAGGGAGCGCTGAAGCTTTCTTT. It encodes CASSRTGSAEAFF.

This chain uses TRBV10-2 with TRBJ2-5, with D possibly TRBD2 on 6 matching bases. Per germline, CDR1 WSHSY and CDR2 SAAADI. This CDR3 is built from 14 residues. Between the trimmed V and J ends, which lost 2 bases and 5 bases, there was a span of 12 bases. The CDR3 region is CASSEEEGRETQYF. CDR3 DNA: TGCGCCAGCAGTGAGGAGGAGGGAAGGGAGACCCAGTACTTC.

The CDR3 loop is CASSLGGAGELFF. For the CDR3, the DNA is TGTGCCAGCAGCTTAGGGGGGGCCGGGGAGCTGTTTTTT. The V call is TRBV7-6, the J call TRBJ2-2; the D gene is possibly TRBD2 (6 bases). Germline lookup yields CDR1 SGHVS and CDR2 FNYEAQ. The CDR3 spans 13 residues. The ends were cut back, 1 base at V and 6 bases at J, with 6 bases in the middle.

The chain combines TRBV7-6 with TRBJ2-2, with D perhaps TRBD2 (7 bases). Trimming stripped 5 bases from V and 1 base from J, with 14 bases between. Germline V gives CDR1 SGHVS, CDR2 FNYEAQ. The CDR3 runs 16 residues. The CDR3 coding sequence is TGTGCCAGCAGCACACGGGGGGCTGGGAACACCGGGGAGCTGTTTTTT. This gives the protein CASSTRGAGNTGELFF.

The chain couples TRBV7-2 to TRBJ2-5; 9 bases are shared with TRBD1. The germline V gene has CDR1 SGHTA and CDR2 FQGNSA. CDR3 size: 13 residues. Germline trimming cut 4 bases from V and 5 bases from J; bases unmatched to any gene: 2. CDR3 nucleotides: TGTGCCAGCAGCTCGGACAGGGGTGAGACCCAGTACTTC. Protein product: CASSSDRGETQYF. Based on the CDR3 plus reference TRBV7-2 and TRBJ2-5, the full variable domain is GAGVSQSPSNKVTEKGKDVELRCDPISGHTALYWYRQSLGQGLEFLIYFQGNSAPDKSGLPSDRFSAERTGGSVSTLTIQRTQQEDSAVYLCASSSDRGETQYFGPGTRLLVL.

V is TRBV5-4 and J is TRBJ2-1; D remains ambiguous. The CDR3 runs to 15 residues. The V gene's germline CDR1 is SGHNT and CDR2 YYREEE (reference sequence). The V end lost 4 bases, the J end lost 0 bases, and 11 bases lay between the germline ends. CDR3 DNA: TGTGCCAGCAGCCTACCCCCGAGCTCCTACAATGAGCAGTTCTTC. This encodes CASSLPPSSYNEQFF.

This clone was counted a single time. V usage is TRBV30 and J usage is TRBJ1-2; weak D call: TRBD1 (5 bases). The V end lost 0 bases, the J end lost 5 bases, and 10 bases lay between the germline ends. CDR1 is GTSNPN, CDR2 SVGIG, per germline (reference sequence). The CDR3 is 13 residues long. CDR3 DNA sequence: TGTGCCTGGAGTGTAGGCAGGGAATATGGCTACACCTTC. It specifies CAWSVGREYGYTF.

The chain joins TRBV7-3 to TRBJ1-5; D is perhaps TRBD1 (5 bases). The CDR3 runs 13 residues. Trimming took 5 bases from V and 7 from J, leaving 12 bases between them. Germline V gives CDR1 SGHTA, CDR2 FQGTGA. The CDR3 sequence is CASSAQGGQPQHF. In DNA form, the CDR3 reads TGTGCCAGCAGCGCCCAGGGAGGACAGCCCCAGCATTTT.

DNA of the CDR3: TGTGCCAGCAGGGGACTAGCGGGGCCCTACGAGCAGTACTTC. Translation gives CASRGLAGPYEQYF. V is TRBV6-1 and J is TRBJ2-7; 13 bases match TRBD2. V shed 6 bases and J 2 bases; nucleotides not matched to a gene: 1. The CDR3 length is 14 residues. CDR1 MNHNS and CDR2 SASEGT come from the germline V gene.

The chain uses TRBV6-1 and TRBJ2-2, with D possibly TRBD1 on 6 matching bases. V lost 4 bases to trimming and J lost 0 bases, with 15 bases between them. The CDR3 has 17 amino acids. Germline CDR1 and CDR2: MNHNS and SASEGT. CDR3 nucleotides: TGTGCCAGCAGTGGTGGGGGCAGGGCGACGAACACCGGGGAGCTGTTTTTT. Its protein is CASSGGGRATNTGELFF.